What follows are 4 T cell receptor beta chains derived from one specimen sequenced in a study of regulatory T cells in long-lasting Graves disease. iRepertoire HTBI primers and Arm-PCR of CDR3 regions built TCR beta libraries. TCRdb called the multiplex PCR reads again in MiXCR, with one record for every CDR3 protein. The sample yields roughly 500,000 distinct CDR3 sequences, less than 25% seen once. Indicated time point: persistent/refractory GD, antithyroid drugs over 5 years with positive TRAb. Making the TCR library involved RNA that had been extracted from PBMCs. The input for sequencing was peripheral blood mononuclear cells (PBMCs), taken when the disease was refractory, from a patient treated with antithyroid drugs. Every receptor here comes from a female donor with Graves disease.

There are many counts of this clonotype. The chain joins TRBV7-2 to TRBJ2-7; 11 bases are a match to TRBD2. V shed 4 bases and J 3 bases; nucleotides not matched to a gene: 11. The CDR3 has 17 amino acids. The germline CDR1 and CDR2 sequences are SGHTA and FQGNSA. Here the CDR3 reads CASSWGARTSGYYEQYF. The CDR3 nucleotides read TGTGCCAGCAGCTGGGGGGCCCGGACTAGCGGGTACTACGAGCAGTACTTC.

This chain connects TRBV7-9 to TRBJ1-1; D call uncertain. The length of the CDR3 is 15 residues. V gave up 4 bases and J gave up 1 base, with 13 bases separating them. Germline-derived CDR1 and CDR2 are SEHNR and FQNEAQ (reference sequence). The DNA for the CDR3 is TGTGCCAGCAGCTACGGGTTATCATCGAACACTGAAGCTTTCTTT. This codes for CASSYGLSSNTEAFF.

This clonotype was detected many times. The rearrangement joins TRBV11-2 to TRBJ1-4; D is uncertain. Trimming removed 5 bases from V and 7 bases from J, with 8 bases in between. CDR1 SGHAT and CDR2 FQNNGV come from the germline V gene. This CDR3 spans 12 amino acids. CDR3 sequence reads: CASSPRGEKLFF. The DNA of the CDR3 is TGTGCCAGCAGCCCCCGGGGTGAAAAACTGTTTTTT.

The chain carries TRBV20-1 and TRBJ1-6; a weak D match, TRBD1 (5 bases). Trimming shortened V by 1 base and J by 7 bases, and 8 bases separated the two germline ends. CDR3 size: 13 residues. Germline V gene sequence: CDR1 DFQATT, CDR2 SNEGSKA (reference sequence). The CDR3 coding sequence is TGCAGTGCTAGAGGGCAGGGCAATTCACCCCTCCACTTT. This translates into CSARGQGNSPLHF.